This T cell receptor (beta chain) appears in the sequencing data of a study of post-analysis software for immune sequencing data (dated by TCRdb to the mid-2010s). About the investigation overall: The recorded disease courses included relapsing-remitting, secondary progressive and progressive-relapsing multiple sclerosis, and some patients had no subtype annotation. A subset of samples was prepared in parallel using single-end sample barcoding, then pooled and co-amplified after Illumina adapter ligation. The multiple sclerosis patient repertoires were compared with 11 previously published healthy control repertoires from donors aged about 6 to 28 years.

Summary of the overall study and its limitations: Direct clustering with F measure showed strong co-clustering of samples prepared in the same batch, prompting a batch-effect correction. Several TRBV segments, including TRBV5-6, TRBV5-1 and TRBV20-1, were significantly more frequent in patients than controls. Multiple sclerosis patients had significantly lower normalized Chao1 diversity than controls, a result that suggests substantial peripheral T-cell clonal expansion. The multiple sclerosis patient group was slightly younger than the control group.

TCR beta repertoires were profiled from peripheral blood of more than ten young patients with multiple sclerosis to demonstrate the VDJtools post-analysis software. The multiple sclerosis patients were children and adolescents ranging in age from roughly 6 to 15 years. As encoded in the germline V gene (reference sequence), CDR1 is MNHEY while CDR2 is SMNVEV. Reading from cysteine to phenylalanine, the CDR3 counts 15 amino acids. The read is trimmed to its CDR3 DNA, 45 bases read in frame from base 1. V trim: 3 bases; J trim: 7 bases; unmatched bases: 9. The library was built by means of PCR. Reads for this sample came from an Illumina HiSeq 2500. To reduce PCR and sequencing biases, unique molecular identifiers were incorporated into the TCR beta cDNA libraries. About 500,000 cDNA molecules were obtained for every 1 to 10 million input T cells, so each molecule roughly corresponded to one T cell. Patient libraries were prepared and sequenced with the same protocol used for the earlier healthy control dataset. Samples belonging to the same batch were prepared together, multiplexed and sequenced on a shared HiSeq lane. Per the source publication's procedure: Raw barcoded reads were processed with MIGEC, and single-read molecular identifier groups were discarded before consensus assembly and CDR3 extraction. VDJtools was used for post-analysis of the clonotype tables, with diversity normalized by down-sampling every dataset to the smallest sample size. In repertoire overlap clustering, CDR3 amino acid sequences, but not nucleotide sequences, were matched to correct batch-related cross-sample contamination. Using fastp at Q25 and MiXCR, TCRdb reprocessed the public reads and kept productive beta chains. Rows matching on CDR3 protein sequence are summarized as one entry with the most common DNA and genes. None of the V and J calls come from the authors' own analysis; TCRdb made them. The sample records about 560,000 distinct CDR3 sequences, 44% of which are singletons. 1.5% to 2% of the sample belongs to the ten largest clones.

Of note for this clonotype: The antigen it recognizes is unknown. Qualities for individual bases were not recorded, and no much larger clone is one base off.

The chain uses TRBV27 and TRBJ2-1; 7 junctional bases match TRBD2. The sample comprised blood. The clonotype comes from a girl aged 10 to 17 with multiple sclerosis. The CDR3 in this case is CASSFLRERRNEQFF. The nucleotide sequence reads TGTGCCAGCAGTTTCTTGCGGGAGCGACGGAATGAGCAGTTCTTC.